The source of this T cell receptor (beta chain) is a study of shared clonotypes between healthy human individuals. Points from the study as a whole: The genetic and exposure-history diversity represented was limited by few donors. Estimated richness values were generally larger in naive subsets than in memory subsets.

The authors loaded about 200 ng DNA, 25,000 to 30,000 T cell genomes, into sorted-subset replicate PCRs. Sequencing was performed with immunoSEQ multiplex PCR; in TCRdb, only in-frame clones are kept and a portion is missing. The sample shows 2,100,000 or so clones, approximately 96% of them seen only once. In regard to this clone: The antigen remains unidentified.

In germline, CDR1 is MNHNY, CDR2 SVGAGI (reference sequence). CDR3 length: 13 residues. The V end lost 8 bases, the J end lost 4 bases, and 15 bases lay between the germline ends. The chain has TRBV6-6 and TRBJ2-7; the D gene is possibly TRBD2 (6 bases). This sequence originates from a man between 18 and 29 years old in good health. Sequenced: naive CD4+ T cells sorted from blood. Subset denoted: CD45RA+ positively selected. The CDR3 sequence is CASRTGSRYEQYF. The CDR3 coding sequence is TGTGCCAGCCGTACCGGGAGTCGGTACGAGCAGTACTTC.